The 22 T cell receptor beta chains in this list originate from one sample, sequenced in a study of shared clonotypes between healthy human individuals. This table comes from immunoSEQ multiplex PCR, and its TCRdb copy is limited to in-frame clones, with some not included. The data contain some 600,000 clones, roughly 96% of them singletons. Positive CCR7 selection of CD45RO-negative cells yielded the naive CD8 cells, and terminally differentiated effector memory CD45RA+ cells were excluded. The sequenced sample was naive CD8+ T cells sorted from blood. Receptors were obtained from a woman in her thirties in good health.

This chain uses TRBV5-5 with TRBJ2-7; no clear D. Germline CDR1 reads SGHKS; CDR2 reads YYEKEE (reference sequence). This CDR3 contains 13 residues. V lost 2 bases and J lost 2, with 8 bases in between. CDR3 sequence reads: CASSFGSTYEQYF. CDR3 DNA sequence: TGTGCCAGCAGCTTTGGTAGCACCTACGAGCAGTACTTC.

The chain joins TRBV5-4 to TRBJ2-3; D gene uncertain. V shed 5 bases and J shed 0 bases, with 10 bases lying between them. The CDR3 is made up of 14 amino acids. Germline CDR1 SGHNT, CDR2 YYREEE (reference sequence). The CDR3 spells CASSGRSSTDTQYF. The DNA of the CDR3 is TGTGCCAGCAGTGGTAGGTCTAGCACAGATACGCAGTATTTT.

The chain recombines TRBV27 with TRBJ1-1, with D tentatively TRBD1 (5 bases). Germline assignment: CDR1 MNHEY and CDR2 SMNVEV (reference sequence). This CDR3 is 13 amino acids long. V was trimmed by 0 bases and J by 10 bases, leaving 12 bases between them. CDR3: CASSLSQPGSAFF. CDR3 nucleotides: TGTGCCAGCAGTTTATCGCAGCCAGGGTCAGCTTTCTTT.

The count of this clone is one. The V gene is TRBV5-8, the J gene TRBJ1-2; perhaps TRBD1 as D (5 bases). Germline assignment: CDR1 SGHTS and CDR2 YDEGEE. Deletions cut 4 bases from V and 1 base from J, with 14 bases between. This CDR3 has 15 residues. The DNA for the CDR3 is TGTGCCAGCAGCGCGCCGACAGCCTTTAACTATGGCTACACCTTC. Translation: CASSAPTAFNYGYTF.

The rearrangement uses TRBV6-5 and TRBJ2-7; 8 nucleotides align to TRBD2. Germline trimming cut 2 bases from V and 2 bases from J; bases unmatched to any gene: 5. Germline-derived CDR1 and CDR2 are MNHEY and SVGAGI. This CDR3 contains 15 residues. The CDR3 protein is CASSYTSSGPYEQYF. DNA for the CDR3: TGTGCCAGCAGTTACACCTCTAGCGGGCCCTACGAGCAGTACTTC.

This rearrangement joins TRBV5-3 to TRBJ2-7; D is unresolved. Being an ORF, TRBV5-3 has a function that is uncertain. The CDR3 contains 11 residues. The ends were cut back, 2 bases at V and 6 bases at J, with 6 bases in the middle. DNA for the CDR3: TGTGCCAGAAGCTTCTGTGGCGAGCAGTACTTC. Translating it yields CARSFCGEQYF.

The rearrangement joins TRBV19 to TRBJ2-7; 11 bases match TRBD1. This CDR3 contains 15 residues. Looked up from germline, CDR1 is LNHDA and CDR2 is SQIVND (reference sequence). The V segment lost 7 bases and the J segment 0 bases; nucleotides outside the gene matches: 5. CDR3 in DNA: TGTGCCAGTACTCCCGGACAGGGGGCCTCCTACGAGCAGTACTTC. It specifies CASTPGQGASYEQYF.

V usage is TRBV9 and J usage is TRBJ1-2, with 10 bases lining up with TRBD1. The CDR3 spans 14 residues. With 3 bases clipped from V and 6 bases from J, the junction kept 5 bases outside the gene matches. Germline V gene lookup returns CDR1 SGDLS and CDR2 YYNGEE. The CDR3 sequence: CASSALTGGNGYTF. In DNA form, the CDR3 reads TGTGCCAGCAGCGCTTTGACAGGGGGCAATGGCTACACCTTC.

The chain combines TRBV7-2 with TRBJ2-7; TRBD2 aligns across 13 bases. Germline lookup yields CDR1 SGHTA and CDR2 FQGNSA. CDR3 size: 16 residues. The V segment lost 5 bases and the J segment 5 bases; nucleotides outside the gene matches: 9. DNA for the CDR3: TGTGCCAGCAGCCCCGGACTAGCGGGAGTGGTCCACGAGCAGTACTTC. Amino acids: CASSPGLAGVVHEQYF.

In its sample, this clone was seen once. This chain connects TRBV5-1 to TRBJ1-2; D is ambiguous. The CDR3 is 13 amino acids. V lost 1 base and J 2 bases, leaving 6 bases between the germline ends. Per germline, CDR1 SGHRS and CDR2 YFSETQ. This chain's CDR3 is CASSLNGNYGYTF. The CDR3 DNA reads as TGCGCCAGCAGCTTGAACGGGAACTATGGCTACACCTTC.

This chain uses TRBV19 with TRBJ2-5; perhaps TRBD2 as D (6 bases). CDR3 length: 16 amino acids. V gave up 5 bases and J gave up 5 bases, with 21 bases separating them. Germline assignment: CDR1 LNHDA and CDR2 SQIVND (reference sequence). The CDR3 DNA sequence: TGTGCCAGTAGTCCCCGGGACTCCCATGTCTTTGAGACCCAGTACTTC. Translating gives CASSPRDSHVFETQYF. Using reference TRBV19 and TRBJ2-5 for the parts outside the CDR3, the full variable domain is DGGITQSPKYLFRKEGQNVTLSCEQNLNHDAMYWYRQDPGQGLRLIYYSQIVNDFQKGDIAEGYSVSREKKESFPLTVTSAQKNPTAFYLCASSPRDSHVFETQYFGPGTRLLVL.

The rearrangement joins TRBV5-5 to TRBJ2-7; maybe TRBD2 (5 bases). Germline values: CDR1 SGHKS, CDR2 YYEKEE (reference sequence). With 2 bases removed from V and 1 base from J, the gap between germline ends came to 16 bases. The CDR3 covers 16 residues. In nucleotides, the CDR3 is TGTGCCAGCAGCTTCACCCCTCTAGCAGATTCCTACGAGCAGTACTTC. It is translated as CASSFTPLADSYEQYF.

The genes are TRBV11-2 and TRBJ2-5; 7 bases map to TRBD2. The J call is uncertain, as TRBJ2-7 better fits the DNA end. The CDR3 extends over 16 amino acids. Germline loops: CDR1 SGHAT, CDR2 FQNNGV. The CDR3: CASSTTGTKSSYEQYF. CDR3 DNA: TGTGCCAGCAGCACAACCGGGACTAAGAGCTCCTACGAGCAGTACTTC.

The CDR3 bases are TGTGCCAGCAGCTCCGGGACTAGCGGGAATGAGCAGTTCTTC. It encodes CASSSGTSGNEQFF. This chain joins TRBV9 and TRBJ2-1; 12 nucleotides agree with TRBD2. V lost 4 bases to trimming and J lost 7 bases; unmatched junction nucleotides: 3. CDR1 is SGDLS, CDR2 YYNGEE, per germline. This CDR3 has 14 residues.

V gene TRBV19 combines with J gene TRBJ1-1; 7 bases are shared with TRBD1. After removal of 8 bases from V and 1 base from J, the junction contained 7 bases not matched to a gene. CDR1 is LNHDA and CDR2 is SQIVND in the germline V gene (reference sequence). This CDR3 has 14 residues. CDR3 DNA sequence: TGTGCCAGTCGCCCCCGGGACAGGAACACTGAAGCTTTCTTT. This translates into CASRPRDRNTEAFF.

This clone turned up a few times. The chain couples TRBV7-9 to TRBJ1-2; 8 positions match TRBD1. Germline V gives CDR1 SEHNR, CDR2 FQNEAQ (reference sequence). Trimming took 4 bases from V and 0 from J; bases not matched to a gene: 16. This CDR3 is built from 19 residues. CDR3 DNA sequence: TGTGCCAGCAGCTCCCGCCGCGGTACAGGGGGGACAACTAACTATGGCTACACCTTC. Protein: CASSSRRGTGGTTNYGYTF.

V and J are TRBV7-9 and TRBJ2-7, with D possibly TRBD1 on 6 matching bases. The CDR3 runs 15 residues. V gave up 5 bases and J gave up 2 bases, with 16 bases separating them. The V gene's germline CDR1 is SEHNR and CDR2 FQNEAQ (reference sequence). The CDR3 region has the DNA TGTGCCAGCAGCGGGGGCCTGCGGCTCCCCTACGAGCAGTACTTC. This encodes CASSGGLRLPYEQYF. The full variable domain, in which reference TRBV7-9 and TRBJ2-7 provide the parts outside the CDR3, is DTGVSQNPRHKITKRGQNVTFRCDPISEHNRLYWYRQTLGQGPEFLTYFQNEAQLEKSRLLSDRFSAERPKGSFSTLEIQRTEQGDSAMYLCASSGGLRLPYEQYFGPGTRLTVT.

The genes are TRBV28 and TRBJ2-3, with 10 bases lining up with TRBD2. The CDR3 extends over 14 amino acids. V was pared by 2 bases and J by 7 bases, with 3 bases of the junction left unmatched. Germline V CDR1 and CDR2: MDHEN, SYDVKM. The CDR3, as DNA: TGTGCCAGCAGTTTACAGACTAGCGGGTATACGCAGTATTTT. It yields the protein CASSLQTSGYTQYF.

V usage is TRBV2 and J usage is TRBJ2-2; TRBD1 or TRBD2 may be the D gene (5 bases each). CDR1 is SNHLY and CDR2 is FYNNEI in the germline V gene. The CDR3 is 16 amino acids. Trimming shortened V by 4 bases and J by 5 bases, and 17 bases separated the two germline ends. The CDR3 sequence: CASSVWGKGSTGELFF. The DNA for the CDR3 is TGTGCCAGCAGTGTTTGGGGGAAGGGGAGTACCGGGGAGCTGTTTTTT.

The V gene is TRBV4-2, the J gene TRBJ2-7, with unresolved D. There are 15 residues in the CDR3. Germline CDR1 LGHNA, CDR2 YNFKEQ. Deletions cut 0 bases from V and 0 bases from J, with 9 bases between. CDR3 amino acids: CASSQDWVPSYEQYF. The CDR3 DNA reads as TGTGCCAGCAGCCAAGACTGGGTACCCTCCTACGAGCAGTACTTC.

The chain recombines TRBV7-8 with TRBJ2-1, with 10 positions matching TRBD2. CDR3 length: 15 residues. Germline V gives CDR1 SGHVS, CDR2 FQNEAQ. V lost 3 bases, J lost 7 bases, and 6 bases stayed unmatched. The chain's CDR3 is CASSFGTSAINEQFF. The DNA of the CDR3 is TGTGCCAGCAGCTTCGGGACTAGCGCCATTAATGAGCAGTTCTTC. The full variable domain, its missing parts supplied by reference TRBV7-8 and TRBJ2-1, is GAGVSQSPRYKVAKRGQDVALRCDPISGHVSLFWYQQALGQGPEFLTYFQNEAQLDKSGLPSDRFFAERPEGSVSTLKIQRTQQEDSAVYLCASSFGTSAINEQFFGPGTRLTVL.

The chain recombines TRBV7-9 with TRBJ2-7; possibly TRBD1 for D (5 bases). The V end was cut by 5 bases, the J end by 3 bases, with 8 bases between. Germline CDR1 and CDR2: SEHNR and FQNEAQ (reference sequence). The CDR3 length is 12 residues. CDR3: CASSVDSYEQYF. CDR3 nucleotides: TGTGCCAGCAGCGTAGACAGCTACGAGCAGTACTTC.